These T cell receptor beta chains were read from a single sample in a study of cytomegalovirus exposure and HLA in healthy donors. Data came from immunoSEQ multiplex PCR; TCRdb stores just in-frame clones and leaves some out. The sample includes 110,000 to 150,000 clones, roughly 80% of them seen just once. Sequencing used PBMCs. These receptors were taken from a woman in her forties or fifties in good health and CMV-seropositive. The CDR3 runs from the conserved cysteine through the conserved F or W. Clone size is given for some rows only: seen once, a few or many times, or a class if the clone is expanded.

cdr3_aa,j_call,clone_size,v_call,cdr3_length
CSVADRGPSYEQYF,.,.,TRBV29-1,14
CASSQTSGEYNEQFF,TRBJ2-1,.,TRBV7-6,15
CASRTEQRNTEAFF,TRBJ1-1,.,TRBV7-9,14
CASSLISGANVLTF,TRBJ2-6,.,TRBV5-1,14
CASSSGSGNTIYF,TRBJ1-3,.,TRBV11-3,13
CASSGAPGTSGGASQFF,TRBJ2-1,few,TRBV12-1,17
CASSEPGQGANEQYF,TRBJ2-7,.,TRBV5-8,15
CAISRDLAGDIQYF,TRBJ2-4,.,TRBV10-3,14
CASRSAGGNYGYTF,TRBJ1-2,.,TRBV7-9,14
CASSRGDGATYEQYF,TRBJ2-7,.,TRBV4-1,15
CASSEQGGDTGELFF,TRBJ2-2,few,TRBV2,15
CASSPITGSNEKLFF,TRBJ1-4,.,TRBV18,15
CASSQDPGAGNTIYF,TRBJ1-3,.,TRBV4-3,15
CASSLGGGLSPLHF,TRBJ1-6,.,TRBV5-1,14
CASSLTLAGGAYNEQFF,TRBJ2-1,once,TRBV5-8,17
CAWSEGGGHGYTF,TRBJ1-2,.,TRBV30,13
CASSGRAEGGEKLFF,TRBJ1-4,.,TRBV7-2,15
CASSFGTGSNTGELFF,TRBJ2-2,.,TRBV18,16
CASSPRERQGYTF,TRBJ1-2,.,TRBV19,13
CASSEASLLNSPLHF,TRBJ1-6,.,TRBV6-1,15